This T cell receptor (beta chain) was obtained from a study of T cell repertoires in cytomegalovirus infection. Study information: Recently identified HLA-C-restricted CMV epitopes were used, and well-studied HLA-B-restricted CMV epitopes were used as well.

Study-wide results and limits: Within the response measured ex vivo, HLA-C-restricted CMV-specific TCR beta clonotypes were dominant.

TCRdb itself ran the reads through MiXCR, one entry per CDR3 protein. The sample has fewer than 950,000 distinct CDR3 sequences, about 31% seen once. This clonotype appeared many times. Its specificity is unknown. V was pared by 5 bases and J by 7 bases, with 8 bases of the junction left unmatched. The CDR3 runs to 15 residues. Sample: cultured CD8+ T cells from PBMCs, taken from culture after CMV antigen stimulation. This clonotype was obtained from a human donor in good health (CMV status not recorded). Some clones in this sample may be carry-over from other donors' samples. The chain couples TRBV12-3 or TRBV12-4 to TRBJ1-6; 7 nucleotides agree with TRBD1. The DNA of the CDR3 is TGTGCCAGCAGTACGGGACAGCCTACCAATTCACCCCTCCACTTT. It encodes CASSTGQPTNSPLHF.